Sequencing of this T cell receptor (beta chain) was carried out in a study of T-cell reconstitution after alpha-beta-depleted transplantation in children. For TCRbeta, the library was prepared with unique molecular identifiers. Via MiXCR, TCRdb re-called the PCR reads, giving one row per CDR3 protein. The sample records 440,000 or so distinct CDR3 sequences, 11% being singletons. The V gene's germline CDR1 is SEHNR and CDR2 FQNEAQ (reference sequence). The CDR3 is 15 residues long. V shed 4 bases and J shed 0 bases, with 7 bases lying between them. The chain couples TRBV7-9 to TRBJ2-6; D remains unclear. The sequencing used PBMCs from the stem cell graft donor, collected from the stem cell graft. This sequence originates from a human donor who donated a stem cell graft to a child with acute myeloid leukemia. In DNA form, the CDR3 reads TGTGCCAGCAGCTCCTGGGACTCTGGGGCCAACGTCCTGACTTTC. Translating gives CASSSWDSGANVLTF.